Sequencing of this TCR beta chain was carried out in a study of CD8+ T cells in alopecia areata. As for the study in general: Each of the treated patients was given oral tofacitinib, 5 to 10 mg twice daily, for moderate-to-severe alopecia areata.

Study results and caveats: Throughout tofacitinib, many expanded lesional clones continued to persist in scalp and blood. Compared with normal scalp, lesional scalp had higher clonality and more expanded CD8+ clones. Tofacitinib yielded significantly lower scalp clonality and fewer expanded CD8+ clones among the top 100.

Stated treatment: oral pan-JAK inhibitor, 5-10 mg twice daily. Extracted from the samples, RNA was reverse transcribed into cDNA to serve as the sequencing template. Repertoires were generated with immunoSEQ multiplex PCR, while TCRdb's copy carries only in-frame clones and drops some. The table lists about 210,000 clones, less than 75% of them singletons. A word on this clone: Its antigen is currently unknown.

This clonotype originated in a human donor with alopecia areata. Sequencing was performed on CD4+ T cells sorted from blood, taken at week 4, from a patient treated with tofacitinib.

The CDR3 loop reads CASSLLRSEQYF. DNA for the CDR3: TGTGCCAGCAGCTTGCTACGGTCCGAGCAGTACTTC. The chain has TRBV7-2 and TRBJ2-7; D not certain. In germline, CDR1 is SGHTA, CDR2 FQGNSA. The CDR3 runs 12 residues. The V end was cut by 3 bases, the J end by 6 bases, with 9 bases between.